These T cell receptor beta chains were read from a single sample in a study of T cells after yellow fever vaccination. In TCRdb, the 5' RACE reads were re-called with MiXCR into one record per CDR3 protein. Of about 330,000 distinct CDR3 sequences in the sample, about 8.3% were seen once. Sequenced here: PBMCs, sampled approximately 40 days after the first yellow fever vaccination. These receptor sequences come from a man aged 18 to 29 who received the YFV17D yellow fever vaccine. CDR3s include the opening cysteine and the closing phenylalanine or tryptophan. D genes are given only for firm matches. Expanded clones are given a class, and other clones once, few, many or no size at all.

abundance | j_gene | d_gene | v_gene | CDR3aa | CDR3nt
few | TRBJ2-1 | NA | TRBV28 | CASTIYGGSGNEQFF | TGTGCCAGCACTATTTATGGAGGCTCGGGCAATGAGCAGTTCTTC
few | TRBJ2-3 | TRBD2 | TRBV7-9 | CASRTSGAVSTDTQYF | TGTGCCAGCAGGACTAGCGGGGCCGTGAGCACAGATACGCAGTATTTT
NA | TRBJ2-5 | TRBD1 | TRBV4-3 | CASSQDAGGVKTQYF | TGCGCCAGCAGCCAAGATGCAGGGGGCGTCAAGACCCAGTACTTC
NA | TRBJ2-7 | TRBD2 | TRBV7-8 | CASRLRGGSSYEQYF | TGTGCCAGCAGGTTGCGGGGGGGCAGCTCCTACGAGCAGTACTTC
NA | TRBJ1-2 | NA | TRBV6-1 | CAISTSGAIYGYTF | TGTGCCATCTCGACCTCTGGGGCAATCTATGGCTACACCTTC
few | TRBJ2-7 | NA | TRBV7-9 | CASSPDTHSYEQYF | TGTGCCAGCAGCCCCGACACGCACTCCTACGAGCAGTACTTC
NA | TRBJ2-5 | TRBD2 | TRBV5-4 | CASQRDSEETQYF | TGTGCCAGCCAGCGGGACTCGGAGGAGACCCAGTACTTC
few | TRBJ2-5 | NA | TRBV12-3/TRBV12-4 | CASSLTGETQYF | TGTGCCAGCAGTTTGACGGGCGAGACCCAGTACTTC
few | TRBJ1-2 | TRBD1 | TRBV20-1 | CSARGTGGGYGYTF | TGCAGTGCTAGGGGGACAGGGGGAGGGTATGGCTACACCTTC
few | TRBJ2-5 | NA | TRBV20-1 | CSASASDSPRRLYQETQYF | TGCAGTGCTAGTGCCTCAGACAGCCCGAGACGTTTGTACCAAGAGACCCAGTACTTC
many | TRBJ2-5 | NA | TRBV20-1 | CSVKGGAEETQYF | TGCAGTGTTAAAGGGGGGGCCGAAGAGACCCAGTACTTC
few | TRBJ2-2 | NA | TRBV6-5 | CASSYVQTYTGELFF | TGTGCCAGCAGTTACGTTCAGACTTACACCGGGGAGCTGTTTTTT
NA | TRBJ2-2 | TRBD1 | TRBV6-2/TRBV6-3 | CASSYRSDRVLTGELFF | TGTGCCAGCAGTTACCGGTCCGACAGGGTTCTCACCGGGGAGCTGTTTTTT
many | TRBJ2-5 | NA | TRBV25-1 | CASSVGREETQYF | TGTGCCAGCAGCGTTGGCAGGGAAGAGACCCAGTACTTC
NA | TRBJ1-4 | NA | TRBV7-9 | CASSSTGGNEKLFF | TGTGCCAGCAGCTCGACAGGAGGGAATGAAAAACTGTTTTTT
few | TRBJ2-3 | NA | TRBV9 | CASSVEWSTDTQYF | TGTGCCAGCAGCGTAGAATGGAGCACAGATACGCAGTATTTT
NA | TRBJ1-4 | NA | TRBV5-6 | CASSLGWQLNEKLFF | TGTGCCAGCAGCTTGGGATGGCAGCTGAATGAAAAACTGTTTTTT
many | TRBJ2-2 | NA | TRBV15 | CATSRSGDRRRDGELFF | TGTGCCACCAGCAGGAGCGGCGACCGCCGGCGGGACGGGGAGCTGTTTTTT
few | TRBJ2-2 | TRBD2 | TRBV6-5 | CASSYAAGSANTGELFF | TGTGCCAGCAGTTATGCAGCGGGGTCCGCGAACACCGGGGAGCTGTTTTTT
NA | TRBJ2-7 | TRBD1 | TRBV5-1 | CASSLDGAGQGQSQYF | TGCGCCAGCAGCTTGGATGGGGCGGGACAGGGGCAATCGCAGTACTTC
NA | TRBJ1-1 | NA | TRBV18 | CASSPGRRVTEAFF | TGTGCCAGCTCACCAGGCAGAAGAGTAACTGAAGCTTTCTTT
few | TRBJ2-3 | NA | TRBV12-3/TRBV12-4 | CASSLERVGRTDTQYF | TGTGCCAGCAGTTTGGAAAGGGTAGGCCGGACAGATACGCAGTATTTT
NA | TRBJ2-5 | TRBD2 | TRBV4-1 | CASSATISAGGRETQYF | TGCGCCAGCAGCGCCACAATTTCAGCGGGGGGACGAGAGACCCAGTACTTC
NA | TRBJ2-3 | TRBD2 | TRBV7-2 | CASTASGVTDTQYF | TGTGCCAGCACTGCTAGCGGGGTCACAGATACGCAGTATTTT
many | TRBJ2-3 | NA | TRBV7-3 | CASSPGSDTQYF | TGTGCCAGCAGCCCAGGCTCCGATACGCAGTATTTT
NA | TRBJ1-1 | NA | TRBV20-1 | CSARAGGTEAFF | TGCAGTGCTAGGGCCGGGGGGACTGAAGCTTTCTTT
many | TRBJ1-5 | TRBD1 | TRBV4-2 | CASSPWDSSRTYSNQPQHF | TGTGCCAGCAGCCCTTGGGACAGTTCGAGGACATATAGCAATCAGCCCCAGCATTTT
NA | TRBJ1-5 | NA | TRBV5-1 | CASSLDWAQPQHF | TGCGCCAGCAGCTTGGATTGGGCTCAGCCCCAGCATTTT
few | TRBJ2-3 | NA | TRBV5-8 | CASSSPDRFSTDTQYF | TGTGCCAGCAGCTCCCCCGACAGATTCAGCACAGATACGCAGTATTTT
NA | TRBJ2-7 | TRBD2 | TRBV5-1 | CASSLGLAEYSYEQYF | TGCGCCAGCAGCTTAGGGCTAGCGGAATACTCCTACGAGCAGTACTTC
NA | TRBJ1-1 | NA | TRBV4-1 | CASSQDSSTEAFF | TGCGCCAGCAGCCAAGATTCATCCACTGAAGCTTTCTTT
NA | TRBJ1-5 | NA | TRBV4-1 | CASSQDQGGDQPQHF | TGCGCCAGCAGCCAAGATCAAGGGGGTGATCAGCCCCAGCATTTT